This T cell receptor (beta chain) was sequenced during a study of cytomegalovirus exposure and HLA in healthy donors (TCRdb year 2017). The study in broad terms: An earlier analysis of around 600 of the donors reported roughly 270 Gb of sequence data and roughly 110 million unique TCR beta sequences from about 200 million T cells. An early release covering about 600 HLA-typed donors comprised 300 to 350 gigabases of sequencing data and approximately 80 million unique TCR sequences. Class I and class II HLA loci were covered by the typing at four-digit resolution. An earlier analysis of some 500 of the donors applied high-throughput TCR beta sequencing to assess whether each TCR beta V gene segment acted as functional or pseudogenic. High-throughput TCR immunosequencing, statistical association of individual TCRs with disease status, and machine learning were combined to predict cytomegalovirus infection status. The study used immunosequencing to profile the T cell repertoires of approximately 690 subjects and linked those repertoires to cytomegalovirus serostatus. Alongside the repertoire data, information on donor age, sex, ethnicity and CMV serostatus was compiled. Rather than using new phenotypic data, the later analysis identified candidate immune exposures from TCR beta sequences and from how often those sequences occurred across donors. A later analysis re-analyzed previously published TCR beta repertoires from about 730 donors and added high-resolution HLA genotyping to study TCR occurrence patterns. Of the roughly 410 genotyped donors, 81% were placed in the genetic ancestry cluster associated with self-reported Caucasian donors. Every discovery cohort repertoire had been produced on one sequencing platform. Typing coverage differed by locus: A, B, C, DRB1 and DQB1 were typed in roughly 620-630 donors, DQA1 in 500 to 550, DPA1 in some 610, and DPB1 in around 490. Genome-wide SNP genotypes for about three fifths of the 666 donors were used in a later genetic analysis, which treated that subset as a discovery cohort. The aim of the study was to test whether cataloging public T cell receptors could identify signatures of past pathogen exposure. In addition to the first cohort of around 670 subjects, a separate validation cohort of around 110 different subjects was used. On average, 235,054 unique TCR beta nucleotide sequences were sequenced per donor among about 400 genotyped donors of the cohort, with 15% to 20% of those sequences being non-productive. Roughly five DR-DQ haplotypes were treated as single units for association and clustering because of strong linkage in the cohort. Results and caveats for the whole study, not just this receptor: Only TCR beta chains were sequenced in this cohort, and the absence of alpha or paired-chain data limited detectable features. In a later analysis, most CMV-associated TCR beta chains were found to appear HLA-restricted, with HLA associations seemingly driven largely by CMV exposure. CMV serostatus was the only immune exposure information available for the cohort. Cytomegalovirus status was reported to be diagnosed by the classifier with high specificity and sensitivity in both the original and validation cohorts. The earlier analysis of about 600 of the donors excluded 15 to 20 rarely observed V segments, including chromosome 9 orphons, because counts were too low. A later analysis associated 17,000 or so TCR beta sequences with specific HLA alleles at a false discovery rate of 0.05. The study listed 150 to 200 TCR beta chains as associated with cytomegalovirus. In vitro tests confirmed that three of the cytomegalovirus-associated TCR beta chains recognize cytomegalovirus antigens. In a later genetic analysis, fewer N-insertions in productive TCRs were reported among donors in an Asian-associated ancestry cluster than the roughly 640-donor mean. Broadly in line with IMGT annotations, most TCR beta V segments showed up in productive rearrangements about 87% or about 30% of the time in an earlier analysis of several hundred of the donors. Some IMGT-functional V segments, including TRBV6-2 and TRBV6-3, could not be distinguished by the 87-base-pair reads and were therefore excluded. The authors suggested that the approach could potentially be extended to other disease states and immunological phenotypes. Sequencing depth was assumed to be roughly uniform across donors in the presence/absence analyses, though that assumption may not hold. A further reported finding was that TCR beta sequences accurately predicted the HLA-A and HLA-B alleles for most subjects in the first cohort. Because some donors lacked HLA typing at each locus, the association tests relied only on the typed subset. A later genetic analysis associated a missense DCLRE1C variant with V-gene and J-gene trimming of TCR beta chains, and an independent cohort replicated the association. A cluster of highly shared sequence variants was judged likely to represent a technical artifact of the sequencing pipeline. In a later analysis, HLA-associated TCR beta chains were found to be more clonally expanded and to have lower generation probabilities than equally common non-associated chains. In a later analysis, TCR association rates were found to vary across HLA loci, with the most associated TCRs seen for DRB1 alleles and the fewest for HLA-C alleles. Correlated functional status among segregating V segments might reflect linkage disequilibrium, but an unknown experimental factor could not be ruled out. Assigning TCR associations to individual alleles was difficult when HLA alleles, especially DR and DQ, strongly co-occurred. Across donors, most TCR sequences were observed very rarely, whereas some public TCRs were present in many individuals. In a later analysis, several top co-occurrence clusters were reported to appear linked to parvovirus B19, influenza, CMV and Epstein-Barr virus.

Library generation was performed with the immunoSEQ multiplex PCR assay. For the multiplex PCR, a mixture combining 60 forward primers for TCR Vbeta segments and 13 reverse primers for TCR Jbeta segments was used. Amplification of the CDR3 region of rearranged TCR beta genes was performed with a multiplex PCR assay on genomic DNA. On the Illumina HiSeq System, the amplified TCR beta libraries were sequenced as 87-base-pair reads. As for the original processing: A later analysis tallied roughly 80 million unique TCR beta chains across the approximately 670 repertoires, and approximately 12 million of those chains were shared by two or more donors. Raw reads were error-corrected and collapsed into unique sequences with a nearest-neighbor algorithm that merged closely related sequences to remove PCR and sequencing errors. CDR3 sequences were aligned to IMGT reference sequences to assign V, D and J gene segments. For a sequence to be retained, a match of at least six nucleotides was required to both a V gene segment and a J gene segment. Rearrangements were classified as productive when the CDR3 lacked stop codons and remained in frame with V and J, and all other rearrangements were classified as non-productive. CDR3 was defined by IMGT convention, running from the second conserved V-encoded cysteine to the conserved J-encoded phenylalanine. Sequences without an unambiguous match to a single V gene segment were excluded from the earlier analysis of a few hundred of the donors. An earlier analysis of approximately 590 of the donors classified V segments as functional when productive rearrangements were above 56.7% and as segregating when the standard deviation between donors was above 5%. A statistical classification framework was built to diagnose cytomegalovirus status from the catalog of TCR beta chain sequences. A later analysis assigned V and J genes by comparing TCR nucleotide sequences with IMGT/GENE-DB human TR gene sequences. In a later analysis, CDR3 sequences and most-parsimonious VDJ recombination scenarios were assigned using the TCRdist pipeline. A later analysis defined each TCR beta chain by its CDR3 amino acid sequence plus V-gene family, and excluded reads lacking a unique V-gene family. A later analysis removed several hundred highly shared, low-generation-probability nucleotide sequences to deal with suspected cross-contamination and a sequencing artifact. A later analysis calculated a clonal expansion index for each public chain from normalized within-repertoire ranks of inferred template counts. In a later analysis, generation probabilities were computed with a VDJ recombination model fitted to out-of-frame rearrangements, and the resulting probabilities were checked against IGoR. A later analysis scored TCR-TCR, TCR-HLA and TCR-CMV co-occurrence with hypergeometric tests, applying a repertoire-size bias correction to TCR pairs. False discovery rates were estimated in a later analysis by permuting HLA or CMV assignments 20 times. In a later analysis, co-occurring TCRs were grouped with DBSCAN, and TCRdist sequence similarity was added when clustering was performed within HLA-allele-positive subsets. Co-occurrence clustering excluded repertoires with fewer than 30,000 or more than 120,000 public chains, plus five with anomalous nucleotide sharing. Sourced from immuneACCESS, this table was stored by TCRdb with only in-frame sequences that have V and J called. A share of the clones is absent; for the studies checked, an unresolved V gene accounts for under half, and the remainder has no known explanation. V, J and clone size are those of that table, while D and trimming were read from the DNA. In all, the sample holds fewer than 250,000 clones, and approximately 70% of those were seen once. Under 2% of the sample goes to the ten largest clones.

The CDR3 goes from the cysteine to the phenylalanine over 18 residues. The entry retains the CDR3 DNA only, 54 bases that are in frame from base 1. CDR1 and CDR2, looked up from the germline V gene (reference sequence), are SEHNR and FQNEAQ. Relative to germline, V is missing 3 bases and J is missing 1 base, with 12 bases of the junction outside any gene match. In total, around 600 healthy bone marrow donors made up the cohort. At the time of sampling, all cohort members were nominally healthy, though unrecorded immune exposures were likely present. The donor was CMV seronegative and was included in the group of hundreds of seronegative cohort members. A peripheral blood sample was provided by each donor, and peripheral blood mononuclear cells were used for TCR beta sequencing. Genomic DNA extraction from the blood cell samples was performed with the Qiagen DNeasy Blood Extraction Kit. In this sample, this clone turned up a few times. Its recognized antigen is unknown. No much larger clone exists at a distance of one base, and base qualities are not known.

This chain is built from TRBV7-9 and TRBJ2-1, with TRBD1 matching 7 junction bases. The sequenced sample consisted of PBMCs. The clonotype was recovered from a woman aged 25 to 39 in good health and CMV-seronegative. The CDR3 loop reads CASSLSSKGARSYNEQFF. The DNA sequence is given as TGTGCCAGCAGCTTGAGTTCCAAGGGGGCGAGGTCCTACAATGAGCAGTTCTTC.